The sequence of this TCR beta chain was determined in a study of blood T cell repertoires in COVID-19 (dated by TCRdb to 2020 to 2021). Study-level background: The collaborator samples originated in the United States, Italy and Spain and spanned the acute and convalescent phases of COVID-19. Where available, HLA class I and class II types were obtained from metadata supplied by the sample provider rather than from assay-based typing. Samples were obtained from the ongoing ImmuneRACE study (first 160 participants) and from 1,254 subjects provided by 6 global collaborators. The material from the prospective study consisted of cDNA or gDNA derived from T cells, B-cell-depleted T cells, or PBMCs. The dataset comprised deeply sampled blood TCRbeta repertoires from subjects exposed to, actively infected with, or recovered from COVID-19. Sample metadata almost always included a de-identified subject ID, COVID-19 status, age in years and sex. The repertoires were made available in a free public database intended to serve as a resource for research on the immune response to SARS-CoV-2. What the research found in general, with its limitations: The amount of clinical and demographic metadata varied by source and participant and was provided uncurated.

On this clone: The specificity of this receptor is unknown. The input lacks base qualities; no much larger clone sits a single base away.

The immunoSEQ Assay, a bias-controlled multiplex PCR, was used to amplify TCRbeta CDR3 regions from genomic DNA. The original pipeline was this. The number of nucleated cells in each sample was estimated from the amplification of reference gene primers within the assay. Sequence reads were collapsed and filtered to measure the absolute abundance of every unique TCRbeta CDR3 rearrangement. For each sample, productive Simpson clonality was calculated by taking the square root of Simpson's diversity index across productive rearrangements. TCRdb limited this immuneACCESS table to in-frame rearrangements with V and J called. A share of clones is missing; checked studies link under half to unresolved V genes, and the rest is unexplained. The V and J calls and clone size come from that table; D and trimming were worked out from the DNA. The sample includes roughly 120,000 clones, with more than 75% observed a single time. Less than 3.5% of the sample comes from the top ten.

Whole blood was collected in K2EDTA tubes by collaborating institutions according to the institutions' own protocols. For TCRbeta analysis, collaborators shipped samples as frozen whole blood, isolated PBMCs, or DNA extracted from either of those sample types. CDR1 SQVTM and CDR2 ANQGSEA were looked up in the germline V gene. V drops 7 bases and J drops 1 base, leaving 16 bases in between. Reading from cysteine to phenylalanine, the CDR3 counts 14 amino acids. Kept here is only the CDR3 DNA, which spans 42 bases and is read in frame from base 1. The receptor comes from a woman between 45 and 60 years old with acute or convalescent COVID-19. Material: peripheral blood. Recombination joined TRBV29-1 with TRBJ1-2; the D gene remains uncertain. The CDR3 reads as follows: CSAEAGKNNYGYTF. The DNA reads TGCAGCGCCGAGGCGGGGAAGAATAACTATGGCTACACCTTC. With the portions outside the CDR3 filled from the reference TRBV29-1 and TRBJ1-2 genes, the complete variable region becomes SAVISQKPSRDICQRGTSLTIQCQVDSQVTMMFWYRQQPGQSLTLIATANQGSEATYESGFVIDKFPISRPNLTFSTLTVSNMSPEDSSIYLCSAEAGKNNYGYTFGSGTRLTVV.